The 16 T cell receptor beta chains below were found in one sample sequenced in a study of identical twins. Each CDR3 protein gets one entry after TCRdb re-called the 5' RACE reads with MiXCR. The sample lists 500,000 to 600,000 distinct CDR3 sequences, 20% to 25% occurring once. This sample was shared with a second study, whose subject was T cells expressing NK-cell markers.

The source material was CD4+ T cells sorted from blood. The origin of the receptors is a woman aged 18-29 years in good health.

The rearrangement uses TRBV20-1 and TRBJ2-1; TRBD2 matches 8 bases. This CDR3 spans 15 amino acids. Germline V lookup: CDR1 DFQATT, CDR2 SNEGSKA (reference sequence). V dropped 1 base and J dropped 2; count of bases not matched to a gene: 4. CDR3 in DNA: TGCAGTGCTAGAGTTAGCGGGATTCCCTACAATGAGCAGTTCTTC. This gives the protein CSARVSGIPYNEQFF.

The chain carries TRBV3-1 and TRBJ1-1; D not resolved. CDR1 is LGHDT, CDR2 YNNKEL, per germline (reference sequence). V shed 0 bases and J shed 3 bases, with 11 bases lying between them. This CDR3 is 15 amino acids long. CDR3 sequence reads: CASSQELREDTEAFF. DNA of the CDR3: TGTGCCAGCAGCCAAGAACTGAGGGAGGACACTGAAGCTTTCTTT.

The chain joins TRBV25-1 to TRBJ2-3, with 11 bases fitting TRBD2. Germline V lookup: CDR1 MGHDK, CDR2 SYGVNS. Trimming removed 3 bases from V and 7 bases from J; junction bases left unmatched: 9. CDR3 length equals 16 residues. CDR3 sequence: CASSDVLAGDRNTQYF. The CDR3 DNA reads TGTGCCAGCAGTGACGTACTAGCGGGAGATAGAAATACGCAGTATTTT.

This clonotype was counted between two and nine times. This sequence joins TRBV7-2 and TRBJ2-7; a weak D match, TRBD2 (6 bases). CDR3 length equals 14 residues. CDR1 SGHTA and CDR2 FQGNSA come from the germline V gene. V shed 3 bases and J shed 3 bases, with 12 bases lying between them. Here the CDR3 reads CASSFSLGGYEQYF. The CDR3 nucleotides read TGTGCCAGCAGCTTCTCCCTGGGGGGCTACGAGCAGTACTTC.

This clonotype has a handful of counts. This rearrangement joins TRBV6-1 to TRBJ1-2; TRBD1 agrees at 10 bases. Germline V CDR1 and CDR2: MNHNS, SASEGT. V was clipped by 11 bases and J by 3 bases; unmatched bases: 15. The CDR3 totals 16 residues. The CDR3 loop reads CAAADRGSIYDYGYTF. The CDR3 nucleotides read TGTGCCGCTGCGGACAGGGGGTCTATATATGACTATGGCTACACCTTC.

The V gene is TRBV6-1, the J gene TRBJ2-4, with unresolved D. V was trimmed by 6 bases and J by 0 bases, leaving 9 bases between them. Per the germline V gene, CDR1 is MNHNS and CDR2 is SASEGT. The CDR3 extends over 14 amino acids. CDR3 sequence: CASRSSLAKNIQYF. The CDR3 nucleotides read TGTGCCAGCAGGAGTAGCCTAGCCAAAAACATTCAGTACTTC.

In its sample, this clonotype was seen a few times. The chain recombines TRBV20-1 with TRBJ2-5, with D tentatively TRBD2 (5 bases). Trimming removed 5 bases from V and 7 bases from J, with 17 bases in between. In germline, CDR1 is DFQATT, CDR2 SNEGSKA (reference sequence). The CDR3 spans 13 residues. CDR3 protein: CSADVGVTGTQYF. CDR3 nucleotides: TGCAGTGCTGACGTCGGGGTCACTGGGACCCAGTACTTC.

The chain is built from TRBV20-1 and TRBJ2-3; D is possibly TRBD1 (7 bases). The CDR3 covers 17 residues. Trimming cost V 6 bases and J 0 bases, with 22 bases left between them. CDR1 DFQATT and CDR2 SNEGSKA come from the germline V gene (reference sequence). CDR3 loop: CSAPGGGQEGSTDTQYF. As DNA, the CDR3 is TGCAGTGCCCCCGGAGGGGGCCAGGAAGGTAGCACAGATACGCAGTATTTT.

The rearrangement links TRBV5-1 to TRBJ2-3, with D possibly being TRBD2 (6 bases). Germline V CDR1 and CDR2: SGHRS, YFSETQ. V lost 0 bases, J lost 9 bases, and 20 bases lay in between. The CDR3 loop spans 16 amino acids. This CDR3 is CASSLGQGGSQNTQYF. CDR3 nucleotides: TGCGCCAGCAGCTTGGGGCAGGGAGGCTCTCAGAACACGCAGTATTTT.

This clonotype showed up many times. The chain links TRBV27 to TRBJ1-4; D ambiguous. The CDR3 covers 14 residues. Trimming took 4 bases from V and 3 from J, leaving 9 bases between them. CDR1 and CDR2 from the germline V gene are MNHEY and SMNVEV (reference sequence). Written as DNA, the CDR3 is TGTGCCAGCAGTTCCAGAAGACCTAATGAAAAACTGTTTTTT. It specifies CASSSRRPNEKLFF.

The chain employs TRBV20-1 and TRBJ2-3; D unresolved. The germline V and J ends were trimmed by 2 bases and 0 bases, with 9 bases remaining between them. CDR1 is DFQATT and CDR2 is SNEGSKA in the germline V gene (reference sequence). This CDR3 is built from 14 residues. This CDR3 reads CSARFPGSTDTQYF. The CDR3, as DNA: TGCAGTGCTAGATTCCCCGGGAGCACAGATACGCAGTATTTT.

The chain combines TRBV7-2 with TRBJ2-2; 10 nucleotides match TRBD1. CDR1 is SGHTA and CDR2 is FQGNSA in the germline V gene. V dropped 3 bases and J dropped 3; count of bases not matched to a gene: 4. This CDR3 comprises 16 residues. The CDR3, as DNA: TGTGCCAGCAGCTTTAAGGGACAGGGGTACACCGGGGAGCTGTTTTTT. Its protein product is CASSFKGQGYTGELFF.

V is TRBV10-3 and J is TRBJ1-1; tentatively, D is TRBD1 (5 bases). V was clipped by 2 bases and J by 4 bases, with 14 bases between them. CDR1 and CDR2 (germline): ENHRY, SYGVKD. CDR3 length: 15 residues. In DNA form, the CDR3 reads TGTGCCATCAGTGAGCGGACACCCACTAGCACTGAAGCTTTCTTT. It is translated as CAISERTPTSTEAFF.

This clonotype was seen at least ten times. The J gene is TRBJ1-1, the V gene TRBV6-1, with D unclear. CDR3 length equals 13 residues. Germline assignment: CDR1 MNHNS and CDR2 SASEGT. Trimming removed 8 bases at V and 5 bases at J, with 15 bases between. Here the CDR3 reads CASGGFARTEAFF. The CDR3 DNA is TGTGCCAGCGGAGGATTTGCGCGGACTGAAGCTTTCTTT.

This clonotype was observed at least ten times. The chain is built from TRBV14 and TRBJ2-1, with D possibly being TRBD1 (6 bases). Trimming removed 6 bases at V and 3 bases at J, with 12 bases between. The CDR3 covers 14 residues. CDR1 SGHDN and CDR2 FVKESK come from the germline V gene. The CDR3 DNA reads as TGTGCCAGCAGACCGACAGGCATCTACAATGAGCAGTTCTTC. It is translated as CASRPTGIYNEQFF.

This rearrangement joins TRBV4-3 to TRBJ2-4; D possibly corresponds to TRBD2 (6 bases). Germline CDR1 reads LGHNA; CDR2 reads YSLEER. V gave up 2 bases and J gave up 2 bases, with 13 bases separating them. This CDR3 contains 16 residues. In nucleotides, the CDR3 is TGCGCCAGCAGCCAAACCCTAGCGAGTACCAAAAACATTCAGTACTTC. It encodes CASSQTLASTKNIQYF.